One T cell receptor beta chain is described in this entry. Patients selected for sequencing had displayed CD8+CD57+ cell expansion by flow cytometry. This record belongs to a study of CD8+CD57+ T cells in acquired aplastic anemia. The V and J ends lost 1 base and 6 bases, in that order; junction bases with no gene match: 4. Germline V gives CDR1 MGHDK, CDR2 SYGVNS. The CDR3 runs to 15 residues. Genomic DNA, serving as template, underwent TCR beta VDJ and CDR3 profiling. MiXCR, applied by TCRdb to the reads, yields one record per CDR3 protein. The sample has 200,000 to 250,000 distinct CDR3 sequences; about half are singletons.

The clonotype was recovered from a human donor with aplastic anemia. The material sequenced was sorted CD4+, CD8+, or CD8+CD57+ T cells (not recorded which) from PBMCs. The V call is TRBV25-1, the J call TRBJ1-2, with 11 positions matching TRBD1. The CDR3 here is CASSEWRTGGHGYTF. The CDR3 region has the DNA TGTGCCAGCAGTGAATGGAGGACAGGGGGCCATGGCTACACCTTC.